This T cell receptor beta chain was retrieved from a study of beta chain features in type 1 diabetes. Looking at the study overall: Across the samples, about 110,000,000 sorted cells were examined in total. Study-wide results and limits: Shortening of TCRB CDR3s, moderate but significant, appeared in all four CD4+ subsets of Type 1 diabetes patients.

The CDR3 consists of 11 residues. With 11 bases clipped from V and 2 bases from J, the junction kept 2 bases outside the gene matches. Looked up from germline, CDR1 is ENHRY and CDR2 is SYGVKD. This clone was detected a few times. Its specificity is unknown. Naive, central memory, regulatory and stem cell-like memory cells within the CD4+ compartment were sorted using CD45RO/CCR7/CD25/CD127/CD95/CD27. Sequenced material consisted of expressed TCRB transcripts (all of the isolated RNA was reverse transcribed). Assay: immunoSEQ multiplex PCR; the TCRdb copy retains only in-frame clones and omits some. The table includes some 350,000 clones, 13% detected once.

This rearrangement joins TRBV10-3 to TRBJ1-2; the match to TRBD1 covers 7 bases. This TCR derives from a woman aged 18-29 years with type 1 diabetes. The sample was naive CD4+ T cells from blood. CDR3 coding DNA: TGTGCCGAAGGGGGCAACTATGGCTACACCTTC. It specifies CAEGGNYGYTF.